This TCR beta chain was sequenced during a study of blood T cell repertoires in COVID-19. The overall study: Samples representing acute and convalescent COVID-19 were sourced from the United States, Italy and Spain. PBMCs, B-cell-depleted T cells, or T cells were the source of the cDNA or gDNA that made up the material.

CDR3 size: 14 residues. Germline loops: CDR1 SGHDT, CDR2 YYEEEE. V gave up 3 bases and J gave up 5 bases, with 11 bases separating them. As originally analysed: Estimates of nucleated cell counts were drawn from the amplification of reference gene primers. Some clones are missing from TCRdb's copy, which holds only in-frame ones; the method was immunoSEQ multiplex PCR. The V and J calls and clone size are taken from that table; D and trimming were inferred from the DNA. This table has roughly 240,000 clones, around 86% appearing once. The rearrangement joins TRBV5-6 to TRBJ1-4; possible D gene TRBD1, 5 bases. The sequenced sample consisted of peripheral blood. This sequence was found in a woman aged 55 to 70 who had recovered from COVID-19. The CDR3 sequence: CASSSDSLNEKLFF. In DNA form, the CDR3 reads TGTGCCAGCAGCTCCGACAGCTTGAATGAAAAACTGTTTTTT.